The T cell receptor beta chain described here comes from a study of blood T cell repertoires in COVID-19. Across the whole study: T cells, B-cell-depleted T cells, or PBMCs supplied cDNA or gDNA.

Assay used: immunoSEQ multiplex PCR; TCRdb lists only in-frame clones, some missing. Of about 69,000 clones listed, roughly 80% are singletons. CDR3 size: 13 residues. V lost 1 base to trimming and J lost 7 bases, with 8 bases between them. Germline values: CDR1 SEHNR, CDR2 FQNEAQ (reference sequence). This TCR derives from a man in his sixties with acute or convalescent COVID-19. The sample consisted of peripheral blood. The rearrangement uses TRBV7-9 and TRBJ1-5, with D unclear. The CDR3 sequence: CASSLDLGQPQHF. The CDR3 region has the DNA TGTGCCAGCAGCTTAGATCTGGGCCAGCCCCAGCATTTT.